Each of the 6 T cell receptor beta chains below was sequenced from the same sample in a study of vaccination and CD4 T cells after COVID-19. Treatment in this sample: roughly 11-day PBMC culture with coronavirus spike peptide pools or control peptides (ViraFEST assay). Antigen specificity for these receptors is unknown. CD4+ T cells that had been cultured provided DNA sequenced with the Oncomine TCR Beta short-read assay. A single record per CDR3 protein comes from TCRdb applying MiXCR to the PCR reads. The data show some 20,000 distinct CDR3 sequences, 40% to 45% seen once. Material: CD4+ T cells from blood, cultured in vitro, obtained after SARS-CoV-2 vaccination. Receptors originate from a human donor who had recovered from COVID-19.

Only a few counts were recorded for this clonotype. V gene TRBV7-9 combines with J gene TRBJ1-2; 10 bases align to TRBD1. The V segment lost 3 bases and the J segment 2 bases; nucleotides outside the gene matches: 0. Germline CDR1 and CDR2: SEHNR and FQNEAQ (reference sequence). The CDR3 totals 14 residues. CDR3 amino acids: CASSLGQGNYGYTF. CDR3 DNA: TGTGCCAGCAGCTTGGGACAGGGGAACTATGGCTACACCTTC. The variable domain in full, completed from reference TRBV7-9 and TRBJ1-2, reads DTGVSQNPRHKITKRGQNVTFRCDPISEHNRLYWYRQTLGQGPEFLTYFQNEAQLEKSRLLSDRFSAERPKGSFSTLEIQRTEQGDSAMYLCASSLGQGNYGYTFGSGTRLTVV.

This clonotype showed up just once. This rearrangement joins TRBV30 to TRBJ2-3; D is perhaps TRBD2 (5 bases). V was cut by 5 bases and J by 6 bases, with 15 bases left in between. CDR3 size: 13 residues. Germline V CDR1 and CDR2: GTSNPN, SVGIG (reference sequence). The CDR3, as DNA: TGTGCCTGGGGCCTTGAGGGATCGGATACGCAGTATTTT. Amino acids: CAWGLEGSDTQYF.

The rearrangement joins TRBV25-1 to TRBJ1-2, with D tentatively TRBD1 (5 bases). Germline lookup yields CDR1 MGHDK and CDR2 SYGVNS. Between the trimmed V and J ends, which lost 6 bases and 4 bases, there was a span of 15 bases. The CDR3 has 14 amino acids. This chain's CDR3 is CASRRTTAPYGYTF. CDR3 nucleotides: TGTGCCAGCAGGAGGACGACAGCACCCTATGGCTACACCTTC.

The V call is TRBV20-1, the J call TRBJ1-2, with D possibly matching TRBD1 (5 bases). Trimming took off 5 bases at V and 4 bases at J, with 14 bases between the two ends. Germline V gene sequence: CDR1 DFQATT, CDR2 SNEGSKA (reference sequence). This CDR3 has 13 amino acids. As DNA, the CDR3 is TGCAGTGCTGTGACAGCATCGGGCTATGGCTACACCTTC. Its protein is CSAVTASGYGYTF.

This chain joins TRBV29-1 and TRBJ2-7; 7 bases fit TRBD1. V trimming: 7 bases; J trimming: 6 bases; junction bases outside the gene matches: 12. CDR3 length equals 13 residues. Per the germline V gene, CDR1 is SQVTM and CDR2 is ANQGSEA. Written as DNA, the CDR3 is TGCAGCGCCTCGGGACAGACCCTAGGCGAGCAGTACTTC. Its protein is CSASGQTLGEQYF.

The chain carries TRBV5-1 and TRBJ2-7; 13 nucleotides match TRBD2. This CDR3 is 15 amino acids long. The germline V gene encodes CDR1 SGHRS and CDR2 YFSETQ. With 4 bases clipped from V and 4 bases from J, the junction kept 5 bases outside the gene matches. The CDR3 nucleotides are TGCGCCAGCAGCCCGGGACTAGCGGGGCTTTACGAGCAGTACTTC. Its translation is CASSPGLAGLYEQYF.